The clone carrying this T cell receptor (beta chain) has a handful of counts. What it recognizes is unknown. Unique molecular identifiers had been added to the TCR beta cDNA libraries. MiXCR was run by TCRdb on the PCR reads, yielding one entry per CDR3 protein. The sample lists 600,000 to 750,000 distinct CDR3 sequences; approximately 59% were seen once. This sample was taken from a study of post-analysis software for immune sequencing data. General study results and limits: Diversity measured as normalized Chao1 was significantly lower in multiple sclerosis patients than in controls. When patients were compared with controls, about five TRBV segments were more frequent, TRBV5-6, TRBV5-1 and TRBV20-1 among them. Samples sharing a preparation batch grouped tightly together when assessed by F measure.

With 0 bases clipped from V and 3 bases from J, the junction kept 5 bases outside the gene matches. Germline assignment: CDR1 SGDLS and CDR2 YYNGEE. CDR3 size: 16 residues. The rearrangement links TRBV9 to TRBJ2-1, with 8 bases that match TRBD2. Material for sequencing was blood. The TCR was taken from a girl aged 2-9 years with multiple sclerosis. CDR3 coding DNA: TGTGCCAGCAGCGTAGGGGGGCGGGGGGTCTACAATGAGCAGTTCTTC. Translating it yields CASSVGGRGVYNEQFF. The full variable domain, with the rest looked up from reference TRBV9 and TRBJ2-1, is DSGVTQTPKHLITATGQRVTLRCSPRSGDLSVYWYQQSLDQGLQFLIQYYNGEERAKGNILERFSAQQFPDLHSELNLSSLELGDSALYFCASSVGGRGVYNEQFFGPGTRLTVL.